A single sample gave rise to the 5 T cell receptor beta chains below, sequenced in a study of CD8 T cells in ankylosing spondylitis. TCRdb recomputed calls from the 5' RACE reads with MiXCR, one row per CDR3 protein. The sample includes 120,000 to 150,000 distinct CDR3 sequences, 7% to 10% of them seen just once. Sequencing used synovial fluid, either unsorted or a sorted T cell fraction (not recorded which). The source is a male donor with ankylosing spondylitis.

This clonotype was found a few times. V is TRBV5-1 and J is TRBJ2-7; no clear D gene. Germline V gene lookup returns CDR1 SGHRS and CDR2 YFSETQ. CDR3 length: 16 amino acids. Trimming removed 3 bases from V and 0 bases from J, with 16 bases in between. The CDR3 loop is CASSSSSATVSYEQYF. CDR3 nucleotide sequence: TGCGCCAGCAGCTCCTCTTCGGCCACAGTCTCCTACGAGCAGTACTTC.

The rearrangement uses TRBV7-9 and TRBJ1-1; D is possibly TRBD1 (6 bases). The V end lost 5 bases, the J end lost 0 bases, and 13 bases lay between the germline ends. Germline V lookup: CDR1 SEHNR, CDR2 FQNEAQ (reference sequence). This CDR3 region has 15 residues. The CDR3, as DNA: TGTGCCAGCAGCCAGAGGGGGGTCATGAACACTGAAGCTTTCTTT. Its translation is CASSQRGVMNTEAFF.

This clonotype has at least ten counts. This chain connects TRBV20-1 to TRBJ1-1; no firm D call. The CDR3 consists of 13 residues. Germline V gene data show CDR1 as DFQATT and CDR2 as SNEGSKA (reference sequence). With 3 bases removed from V and 1 base from J, the gap between germline ends came to 9 bases. CDR3: CSARPRWNTEAFF. The CDR3 DNA reads as TGCAGTGCTAGGCCTCGGTGGAACACTGAAGCTTTCTTT.

The V call is TRBV4-3, the J call TRBJ1-2, with 7 bases aligning to TRBD1. The V segment lost 3 bases and the J segment 8 bases; nucleotides outside the gene matches: 3. Germline V lookup: CDR1 LGHNA, CDR2 YSLEER. The length of the CDR3 is 12 residues. The DNA for the CDR3 is TGCGCCAGCAGCCAGATACAGGGGGGCTACACCTTC. Translated, it gives CASSQIQGGYTF.

In its sample, this clonotype was seen many times. V gene TRBV20-1 combines with J gene TRBJ2-5; D possibly corresponds to TRBD2 (6 bases). CDR1 and CDR2 (germline): DFQATT, SNEGSKA (reference sequence). This CDR3 comprises 15 residues. Trimming left V 0 bases short and J 5 bases short, with 16 bases between. In DNA form, the CDR3 reads TGCAGTGCTAGAGACTCCCGGACTACGGGGGAGACCCAGTACTTC. Protein sequence: CSARDSRTTGETQYF.